Presented here are 27 T cell receptor beta chains from one specimen sequenced in a study of shared clonotypes between healthy human individuals (dated by TCRdb to 2020 to 2021). Libraries were built with the immunoSEQ multiplex PCR assay. TCRdb took over this immuneACCESS table, retaining in-frame rearrangements with V and J assigned. Such tables are incomplete; in checked studies, under half of the missing clones stem from an unresolved V gene, and the remainder is unexplained. The sample contains approximately 2.4 million clones, more than 90% of them found a single time. The ten largest clones add up to 0.13% of the sample. Sequencing was performed on naive CD4+ T cells sorted from blood. The sample's cell subset or site label is to be understood as: CD45RA+ positively selected. The receptors shown here come from a man younger than 30 in good health.

The chain joins TRBV29-1 to TRBJ2-5; the D is unclear. The CDR3 has 12 amino acids. In germline, CDR1 is SQVTM, CDR2 ANQGSEA. For the CDR3, the DNA is TGCAGTGCTGGATGGGGAATAGAGACCCAGTACTTC. Translating gives CSAGWGIETQYF.

The rearrangement joins TRBV5-4 to TRBJ1-2; D is possibly TRBD1 (6 bases). The length of the CDR3 is 14 residues. V lost 2 bases to trimming and J lost 8 bases, with 16 bases between them. CDR1 is SGHNT and CDR2 is YYREEE in the germline V gene (reference sequence). CDR3 protein: CASSLQGREDGYTF. CDR3 DNA: TGTGCCAGCAGCTTACAGGGAAGGGAGGACGGCTACACCTTC.

J is TRBJ1-4 and V is TRBV30, with D unclear. Germline lookup yields CDR1 GTSNPN and CDR2 SVGIG (reference sequence). Trimming pared 3 bases from V and 8 bases from J, leaving 19 bases between. This CDR3 is 15 amino acids long. In DNA form, the CDR3 reads TGTGCCTGGAGACGGGATGCGAGGACGGTCGAAAAACTGTTTTTT. Translating it yields CAWRRDARTVEKLFF.

The chain employs TRBV7-2 and TRBJ1-2, with D perhaps matching TRBD1 (5 bases). Trimming cost V 5 bases and J 2 bases, with 15 bases left between them. CDR1 is SGHTA, CDR2 FQGNSA, per germline. The CDR3 extends over 15 amino acids. CDR3 DNA: TGTGCCAGCAGCAGACCCGGGACCCGGAACTATGGCTACACCTTC. This translates into CASSRPGTRNYGYTF.

On this clone: Other DNA sequences in the same sample also yield this CDR3. This chain uses TRBV29-1 with TRBJ2-7, with 7 bases identical to TRBD1. The CDR3 contains 13 residues. V was clipped by 6 bases and J by 2 bases; unmatched bases: 7. CDR1 is SQVTM, CDR2 ANQGSEA, per germline. The CDR3 spells CSVTGTVTYEQYF. In DNA, the CDR3 is TGCAGCGTAACCGGGACAGTCACCTACGAGCAGTACTTC.

The count of this clone is one. In nucleotides, the CDR3 is TGCGCCAGCAGTTTCTTAAAGGGAGGCTACACCTTC. Protein: CASSFLKGGYTF. This sequence joins TRBV10-2 and TRBJ1-2; no firm D call. The length of the CDR3 is 12 residues. Germline V gene data show CDR1 as WSHSY and CDR2 as SAAADI. V gave up 5 bases and J gave up 8 bases, with 12 bases separating them.

V gene TRBV27 combines with J gene TRBJ2-1; D not resolved. The CDR3 consists of 16 residues. Looked up from germline, CDR1 is MNHEY and CDR2 is SMNVEV (reference sequence). V lost 4 bases and J 0 bases, leaving 13 bases between the germline ends. Here the CDR3 DNA reads TGTGCCAGCAGTTCGGCCGGGCCGAGCTCCTACAATGAGCAGTTCTTC. It yields the protein CASSSAGPSSYNEQFF.

The chain uses TRBV6-4 and TRBJ2-1; 11 bases fit TRBD2. CDR1 MRHNA and CDR2 SNTAGT come from the germline V gene. The CDR3 consists of 17 residues. Unmatched junction bases numbered 9, after V lost 4 bases and J lost 4 bases. Here the CDR3 reads CASSGLRASGRYNEQFF. CDR3 sequence (DNA): TGTGCCAGCAGTGGGCTTCGGGCTAGCGGGAGGTACAATGAGCAGTTCTTC.

This clone was counted a single time. The J gene is TRBJ1-2, the V gene TRBV27, with unresolved D. With 4 bases removed from V and 4 bases from J, the gap between germline ends came to 7 bases. Germline V gives CDR1 MNHEY, CDR2 SMNVEV (reference sequence). The length of the CDR3 is 12 residues. The CDR3 region has the DNA TGTGCCAGCAGTTCAGTCGGCTATGGCTACACCTTC. This codes for CASSSVGYGYTF.

As to this clone: This sample includes further DNA sequences coding for the same CDR3. The V call is TRBV20-1, the J call TRBJ2-7; no clear D gene. V gave up 1 base and J gave up 3 bases, with 4 bases separating them. The CDR3 runs to 11 residues. The V gene's germline CDR1 is DFQATT and CDR2 SNEGSKA (reference sequence). In DNA form, the CDR3 reads TGCAGTGCTAGAGTGAACTACGAGCAGTACTTC. It codes for CSARVNYEQYF.

This clone was found once. V and J are TRBV5-1 and TRBJ2-7; no firm D call. Germline-derived CDR1 and CDR2 are SGHRS and YFSETQ. The V and J ends lost 4 bases and 5 bases respectively, with 13 bases between them. The CDR3 is 13 residues long. The CDR3 spells CASSGIGRDEQYF. The CDR3 region has the DNA TGCGCCAGCAGCGGAATTGGACGGGACGAGCAGTACTTC.

This sequence joins TRBV28 and TRBJ1-5; D is perhaps TRBD1 (6 bases). The CDR3 is 16 amino acids. Germline V gene data show CDR1 as MDHEN and CDR2 as SYDVKM. V was pared by 4 bases and J by 1 base, with 14 bases between. The CDR3 reads CASSSGGFQSNQPQHF. DNA of the CDR3: TGTGCCAGCAGTTCTGGGGGCTTCCAAAGCAATCAGCCCCAGCATTTT.

A note on this clone: Other nucleotide sequences from this sample produce the same CDR3. The chain uses TRBV18 and TRBJ1-3, with 9 bases that match TRBD1. In germline, CDR1 is KGHSH, CDR2 LQKENI. The junction had 4 bases not matched to a gene; V was cut back by 3 bases and J by 4 bases. The CDR3 is 15 residues long. CDR3 bases: TGTGCCAGCTCACCCGGGACAGGGTCAGGAAACACCATATATTTT. Its translation is CASSPGTGSGNTIYF. The full variable domain, rest sourced from reference TRBV18 and TRBJ1-3, is NAGVMQNPRHLVRRRGQEARLRCSPMKGHSHVYWYRQLPEEGLKFMVYLQKENIIDESGMPKERFSAEFPKEGPSILRIQQVVRGDSAAYFCASSPGTGSGNTIYFGEGSWLTVV.

This CDR3 is CASSFRQFYNQPQHF. CDR3 sequence (DNA): TGTGCCAGCAGCTTTCGACAGTTCTACAATCAGCCCCAGCATTTT. The chain joins TRBV5-5 to TRBJ1-5, with a tentative D call TRBD1 (5 bases). V dropped 2 bases and J dropped 3 bases, with 12 bases sitting between them. Germline V gene sequence: CDR1 SGHKS, CDR2 YYEKEE (reference sequence). This CDR3 is built from 15 residues.

This clone was counted once. The V gene is TRBV10-1, the J gene TRBJ2-1, with 12 positions matching TRBD2. The ends lost 0 bases at V and 4 bases at J; junction bases unmatched: 10. The CDR3 runs 19 residues. The germline gives CDR1 WNHNN, CDR2 SYGVQD (reference sequence). CDR3: CASSESGFSGTSGYNEQFF. CDR3 in DNA: TGCGCCAGCAGTGAGTCAGGGTTTTCCGGGACTAGCGGGTACAATGAGCAGTTCTTC.

For the CDR3, the DNA is TGTGCCAGCAGTGAAACAGGGGCGGTCGAAAAACTGTTTTTT. Its translation: CASSETGAVEKLFF. V gene TRBV2 combines with J gene TRBJ1-4, with 7 bases identical to TRBD1. CDR3 length: 14 residues. The J segment lost 8 bases and the V segment lost 2 bases, leaving 5 bases of the junction unmatched. Looked up from germline, CDR1 is SNHLY and CDR2 is FYNNEI.

The chain couples TRBV19 to TRBJ1-1, with no clear D. Between the trimmed V and J ends, which lost 3 bases and 7 bases, there was a span of 18 bases. Germline-derived CDR1 and CDR2 are LNHDA and SQIVND (reference sequence). CDR3 length: 15 amino acids. CDR3 sequence (DNA): TGTGCCAGTAGTATCCCCGCACGTAGAGACGATGAAGCTTTCTTT. This gives the protein CASSIPARRDDEAFF.

Remarks on this clone: The sample carries other DNA sequences with the same CDR3. The chain couples TRBV5-1 to TRBJ1-1; D might be TRBD1 (5 bases). Germline V gene data show CDR1 as SGHRS and CDR2 as YFSETQ. The CDR3 is 14 amino acids. The germline V and J ends were trimmed by 3 bases and 0 bases, with 9 bases remaining between them. CDR3 bases: TGCGCCAGCAGCTCCGGACACCTGAACACTGAAGCTTTCTTT. Its translation: CASSSGHLNTEAFF. Variable domain in full (rest from reference TRBV5-1 and TRBJ1-1): KAGVTQTPRYLIKTRGQQVTLSCSPISGHRSVSWYQQTPGQGLQFLFEYFSETQRNKGNFPGRFSGRQFSNSRSEMNVSTLELGDSALYLCASSSGHLNTEAFFGQGTRLTVV.

The chain joins TRBV10-3 to TRBJ2-7; D perhaps matches TRBD1 (5 bases). Deletions cut 4 bases from V and 7 bases from J, with 17 bases between. The CDR3 loop spans 14 amino acids. Germline V gene data show CDR1 as ENHRY and CDR2 as SYGVKD. The CDR3 DNA follows: TGTGCCATCAGTGGTTCCCCAGGGTCTGGAGAGCAGTACTTC. It translates to CAISGSPGSGEQYF.

This clone was observed once. The gene calls are TRBV11-3 and TRBJ2-1; no reliable D call. V was clipped by 3 bases and J by 3 bases, with 6 bases between them. The CDR3 is 13 amino acids. In germline, CDR1 is SGHNT, CDR2 YENEEA. CDR3: CASSLGLYNEQFF. The CDR3 nucleotides are TGTGCCAGCAGCTTGGGCCTCTACAATGAGCAGTTCTTC.

The chain couples TRBV10-3 to TRBJ1-5, with D possibly being TRBD1 (6 bases). Per germline, CDR1 ENHRY and CDR2 SYGVKD. V shed 3 bases and J shed 7 bases, with 10 bases lying between them. This CDR3 has 13 amino acids. The CDR3 DNA reads as TGTGCCATCAGTGACAGGGGTGCCCAGCCCCAGCATTTT. Protein product: CAISDRGAQPQHF.

The chain recombines TRBV6-1 with TRBJ1-6; possible D gene TRBD1, 5 bases. The V gene lost 3 bases and the J gene lost 0 bases, with 15 bases spanning the gap. There are 18 residues in the CDR3. Germline CDR1 is MNHNS and CDR2 is SASEGT. CDR3 bases: TGTGCCAGCAGTGACCTTTTCCCAGGGAGCTCCTATAATTCACCCCTCCACTTT. Translating gives CASSDLFPGSSYNSPLHF.

In the case of this clone: This sample also contains other DNA sequences that code for the same CDR3. V gene TRBV5-1 combines with J gene TRBJ2-2; no clear D gene. Germline CDR1 and CDR2: SGHRS and YFSETQ. V was clipped by 3 bases and J by 2 bases, with 8 bases between them. CDR3 length equals 14 residues. This CDR3 reads CASSSRTNTGELFF. CDR3 coding DNA: TGCGCCAGCAGCTCCCGAACAAACACCGGGGAGCTGTTTTTT.

The rearrangement uses TRBV11-2 and TRBJ1-4; D gene unclear. Per the germline V gene, CDR1 is SGHAT and CDR2 is FQNNGV. The CDR3 spans 14 residues. Trimming took 7 bases from V and 8 from J, leaving 17 bases between them. The CDR3 DNA sequence: TGTGCCAGCACCCGAGAGCCGTTAGCGGAAAAACTGTTTTTT. Residues: CASTREPLAEKLFF.

The chain recombines TRBV25-1 with TRBJ1-1, with D hard to call. This CDR3 spans 14 amino acids. The V end was cut by 4 bases, the J end by 0 bases, with 9 bases between. Germline lookup yields CDR1 MGHDK and CDR2 SYGVNS. The CDR3 nucleotides are TGTGCCAGCAGTGCGGGGATTTTGAACACTGAAGCTTTCTTT. This translates into CASSAGILNTEAFF.

The V and J genes are TRBV7-9 and TRBJ1-1; D gene unclear. CDR3 length: 14 residues. The germline CDR1 and CDR2 sequences are SEHNR and FQNEAQ (reference sequence). V lost 4 bases, J lost 4 bases, and 13 bases lay in between. CDR3 nucleotide sequence: TGTGCCAGCAGCTCCCTGCCGGGCGGCACTGAAGCTTTCTTT. Residues: CASSSLPGGTEAFF.

The chain recombines TRBV18 with TRBJ2-5; perhaps D is TRBD1 or TRBD2 (6 bases each). CDR3 size: 16 residues. With 1 base removed from V and 2 bases from J, the gap between germline ends came to 14 bases. Germline V gene data show CDR1 as KGHSH and CDR2 as LQKENI. CDR3 nucleotides: TGTGCCAGCTCACCACTCCCGGGGGCGGGGCAAGAGACCCAGTACTTC. Protein product: CASSPLPGAGQETQYF. Using reference TRBV18 and TRBJ2-5 for the parts outside the CDR3, the full variable domain is NAGVMQNPRHLVRRRGQEARLRCSPMKGHSHVYWYRQLPEEGLKFMVYLQKENIIDESGMPKERFSAEFPKEGPSILRIQQVVRGDSAAYFCASSPLPGAGQETQYFGPGTRLLVL.